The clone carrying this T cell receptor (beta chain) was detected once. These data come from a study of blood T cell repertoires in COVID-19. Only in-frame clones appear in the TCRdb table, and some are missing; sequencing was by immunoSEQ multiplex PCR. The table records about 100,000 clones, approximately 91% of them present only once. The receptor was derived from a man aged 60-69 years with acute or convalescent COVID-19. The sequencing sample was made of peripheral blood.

CDR3 sequence (DNA): TGTGCCAGCAGCCCTCCGCTAGCGGCAAGAGGGGATACGCAGTATTTT. Residues: CASSPPLAARGDTQYF. The V call is TRBV3-1 (or the pseudogene TRBV3-2), the J call TRBJ2-3; 7 bases map to TRBD2. J gave up 6 bases and V 4 bases, and 13 bases lay outside the gene matches. Per the germline V gene, CDR1 is LGHDT and CDR2 is YNNKEL (reference sequence). The length of the CDR3 is 16 residues.